Included here is one T cell receptor beta chain sequence, with context. This record belongs to a study of cytotoxic CD8 clonotypes in ibrutinib-treated CLL. TCRdb's copy holds only in-frame clones and misses some; the assay was immunoSEQ multiplex PCR. The table lists some 130,000 clones, approximately 85% of them singletons. V was shortened by 4 bases and J by 2 bases, with 18 bases between the two germline ends. The CDR3 is 16 residues long. The germline V gene has CDR1 SGHDN and CDR2 FVKESK. The sequence came from a human donor with chronic lymphocytic leukemia. The chain has TRBV14 and TRBJ2-7; tentatively, D is TRBD1 (6 bases). Sequencing was performed on PBMCs, taken after 24 months of ibrutinib treatment. The CDR3 is CASSLPTGGRTYEQYF. The CDR3 DNA reads TGTGCCAGCAGCCTCCCGACAGGAGGTCGAACCTACGAGCAGTACTTC. Using reference TRBV14 and TRBJ2-7 for the parts outside the CDR3, the full variable domain is EAGVTQFPSHSVIEKGQTVTLRCDPISGHDNLYWYRRVMGKEIKFLLHFVKESKQDESGMPNNRFLAERTGGTYSTLKVQPAELEDSGVYFCASSLPTGGRTYEQYFGPGTRLTVT.